These 6 T cell receptor beta chains originate from one sample sequenced in a study of T-cell memory formation after mild COVID-19 (dated by TCRdb to 2020 to 2023). Libraries were built with 5' RACE. Sequencing relied on an Illumina NovaSeq 6000. TCRdb reworked the public reads: Q25 trimming with fastp, MiXCR clone assembly, productive beta chains retained. One record per CDR3 amino acid sequence lists the most common genes and DNA. The sample yields around 35,000 distinct CDR3 sequences; just under 8% were counted once. The ten largest make up 25% to 30% of the sample. Material: PBMCs or a T cell subset sorted from them (not recorded which). These receptors all stem from a man aged 18 to 29 who had mild COVID-19 (a few samples of this study predate the infection). The sample titles of this study are shuffled in the database, so cell type and time point are left out; the donor was told from shared clones.

The sample holds a few counts of this clonotype. This chain uses TRBV20-1 with TRBJ2-2, with D perhaps TRBD2 (6 bases). The CDR3 contains 15 residues. Looked up from germline, CDR1 is DFQATT and CDR2 is SNEGSKA (reference sequence). Between the trimmed V and J ends, which lost 5 bases and 3 bases, there was a span of 16 bases. The CDR3 DNA is TGCAGTGCTGCGAAAACTGGGACTGACACCGGGGAGCTGTTTTTT. Translated, it gives CSAAKTGTDTGELFF.

This clonotype was recorded many times. The chain carries TRBV13 and TRBJ2-7; D gene unclear. Germline V lookup: CDR1 PRHDT, CDR2 FYEKMQ (reference sequence). The V end lost 1 base, the J end lost 5 bases, and 6 bases lay between the germline ends. CDR3 size: 12 residues. As DNA, the CDR3 is TGTGCCAGCAGCTTAGTTGGGAACGAGCAGTACTTC. Encoded protein: CASSLVGNEQYF.

Many counts were recorded for this clonotype. The V call is TRBV6-2 or TRBV6-3, the J call TRBJ1-2; possibly TRBD1 for D (6 bases). Germline V gene data show CDR1 as MNHEY and CDR2 as SVGEGT. The CDR3 covers 15 residues. V lost 6 bases to trimming and J lost 1 base, with 15 bases between them. The CDR3 protein is CASSFPGHDNYGYTF. The CDR3 DNA is TGTGCCAGCAGCTTTCCGGGACACGATAACTATGGCTACACCTTC.

Many counts were recorded for this clonotype. The chain couples TRBV25-1 to TRBJ2-2; tentatively, D is TRBD1 (6 bases). Germline V gives CDR1 MGHDK, CDR2 SYGVNS. The length of the CDR3 is 16 residues. V lost 0 bases and J 3 bases, leaving 11 bases between the germline ends. CDR3 amino acids: CASSEYSRGDTGELFF. The CDR3 bases are TGTGCCAGCAGTGAATATTCCAGGGGAGACACCGGGGAGCTGTTTTTT.

Many counts were recorded for this clonotype. The V call is TRBV20-1, the J call TRBJ2-3; 10 bases are shared with TRBD2. After removal of 3 bases from V and 7 bases from J, the junction contained 1 base not matched to a gene. This CDR3 is built from 12 residues. Germline lookup yields CDR1 DFQATT and CDR2 SNEGSKA (reference sequence). CDR3 coding DNA: TGCAGTGCTAGTAGCGGGGGGCATACGCAGTATTTT. Protein sequence: CSASSGGHTQYF.

This clonotype was seen many times. The chain uses TRBV24-1 and TRBJ2-3; D call uncertain. The CDR3 is 13 residues long. CDR1 is KGHDR and CDR2 is SFDVKD in the germline V gene. V gave up 3 bases and J gave up 2 bases, with 5 bases separating them. CDR3 nucleotide sequence: TGTGCCACCAGTGATCCCTACACAGATACGCAGTATTTT. Encoded protein: CATSDPYTDTQYF.